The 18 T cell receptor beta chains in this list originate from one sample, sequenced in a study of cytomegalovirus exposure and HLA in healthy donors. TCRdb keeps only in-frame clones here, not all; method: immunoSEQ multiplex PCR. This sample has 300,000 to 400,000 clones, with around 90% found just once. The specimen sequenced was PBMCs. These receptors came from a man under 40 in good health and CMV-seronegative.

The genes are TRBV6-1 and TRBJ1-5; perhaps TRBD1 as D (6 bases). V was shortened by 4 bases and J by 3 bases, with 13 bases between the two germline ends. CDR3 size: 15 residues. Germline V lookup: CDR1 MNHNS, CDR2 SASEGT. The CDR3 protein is CASSVTRQDNQPQHF. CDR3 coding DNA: TGTGCCAGCAGTGTAACGAGACAGGACAATCAGCCCCAGCATTTT.

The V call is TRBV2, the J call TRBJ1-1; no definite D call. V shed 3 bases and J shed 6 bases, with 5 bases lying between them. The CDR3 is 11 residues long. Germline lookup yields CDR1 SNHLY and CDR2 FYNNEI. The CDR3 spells CASSEPAEAFF. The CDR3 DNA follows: TGTGCCAGCAGTGAGCCGGCTGAAGCTTTCTTT.

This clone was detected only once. The CDR3 nucleotides are TGTGCCAGCAGCTTGGTAGTCCCAGGGGTAGATACGCAGTATTTT. Its protein product is CASSLVVPGVDTQYF. V is TRBV5-5 and J is TRBJ2-3, with D possibly being TRBD1 (6 bases). Germline V lookup: CDR1 SGHKS, CDR2 YYEKEE (reference sequence). The CDR3 loop spans 15 amino acids. Trimming cost V 0 bases and J 5 bases, with 13 bases left between them.

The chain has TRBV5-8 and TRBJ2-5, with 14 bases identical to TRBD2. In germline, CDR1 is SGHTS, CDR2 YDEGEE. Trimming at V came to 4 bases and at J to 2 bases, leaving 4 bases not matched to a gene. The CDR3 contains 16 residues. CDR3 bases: TGTGCCAGCAGCCGCGGGACTAGCGGGGGTCAAGAGACCCAGTACTTC. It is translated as CASSRGTSGGQETQYF.

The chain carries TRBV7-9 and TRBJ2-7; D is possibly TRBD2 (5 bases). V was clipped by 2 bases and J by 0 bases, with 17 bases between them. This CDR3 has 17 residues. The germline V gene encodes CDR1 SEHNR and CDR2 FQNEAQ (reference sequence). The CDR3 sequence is CASSLSLRLADSYEQYF. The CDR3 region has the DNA TGTGCCAGCAGCTTAAGTTTGAGGCTAGCTGACTCCTACGAGCAGTACTTC.

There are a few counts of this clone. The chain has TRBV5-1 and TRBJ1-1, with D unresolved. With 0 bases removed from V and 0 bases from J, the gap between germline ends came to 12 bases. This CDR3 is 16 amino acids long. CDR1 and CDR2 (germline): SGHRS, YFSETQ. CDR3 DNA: TGCGCCAGCAGCTTGGTCTCCGGCAGGATGAACACTGAAGCTTTCTTT. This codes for CASSLVSGRMNTEAFF.

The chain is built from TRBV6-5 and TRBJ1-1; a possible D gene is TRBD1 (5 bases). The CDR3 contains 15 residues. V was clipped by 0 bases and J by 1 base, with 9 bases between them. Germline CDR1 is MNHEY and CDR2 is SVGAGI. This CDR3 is CASSYSRGTNTEAFF. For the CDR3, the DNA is TGTGCCAGCAGTTACTCGCGCGGGACGAACACTGAAGCTTTCTTT.

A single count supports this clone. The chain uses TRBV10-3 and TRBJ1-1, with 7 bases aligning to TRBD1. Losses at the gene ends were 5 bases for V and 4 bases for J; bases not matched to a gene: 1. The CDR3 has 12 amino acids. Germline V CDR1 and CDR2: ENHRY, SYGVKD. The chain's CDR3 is CAISRQGTEAFF. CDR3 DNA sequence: TGTGCCATCAGTCGACAGGGCACTGAAGCTTTCTTT.

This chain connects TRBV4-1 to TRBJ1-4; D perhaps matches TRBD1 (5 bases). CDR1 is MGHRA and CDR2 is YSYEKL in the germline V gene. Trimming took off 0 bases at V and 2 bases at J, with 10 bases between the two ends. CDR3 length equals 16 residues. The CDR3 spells CASSQDLTVTNEKLFF. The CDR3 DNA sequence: TGCGCCAGCAGCCAAGATTTGACAGTGACTAATGAAAAACTGTTTTTT.

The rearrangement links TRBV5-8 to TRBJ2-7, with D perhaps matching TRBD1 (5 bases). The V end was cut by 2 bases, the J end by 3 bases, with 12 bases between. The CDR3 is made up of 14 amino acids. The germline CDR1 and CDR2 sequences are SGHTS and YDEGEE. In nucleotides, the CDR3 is TGTGCCAGCAGCTTTAGGGGTTCTGACTACGAGCAGTACTTC. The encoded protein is CASSFRGSDYEQYF.

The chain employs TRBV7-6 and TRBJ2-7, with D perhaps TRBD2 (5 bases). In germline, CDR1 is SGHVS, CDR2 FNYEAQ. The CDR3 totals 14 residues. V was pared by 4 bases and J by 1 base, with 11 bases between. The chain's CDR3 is CASSWESGSYEQYF. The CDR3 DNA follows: TGTGCCAGCAGCTGGGAGAGTGGGTCCTACGAGCAGTACTTC.

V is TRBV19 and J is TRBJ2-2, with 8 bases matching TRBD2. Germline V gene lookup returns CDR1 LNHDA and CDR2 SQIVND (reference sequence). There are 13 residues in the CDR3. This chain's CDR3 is CASGTANTGELFF. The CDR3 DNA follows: TGTGCTAGCGGGACCGCGAACACCGGGGAGCTGTTTTTT.

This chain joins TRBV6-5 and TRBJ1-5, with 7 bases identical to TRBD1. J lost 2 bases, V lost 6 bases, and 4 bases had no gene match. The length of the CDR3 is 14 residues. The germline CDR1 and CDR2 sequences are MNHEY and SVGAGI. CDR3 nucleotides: TGTGCCAGCAGCCCAGACAGGGGCAATCAGCCCCAGCATTTT. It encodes CASSPDRGNQPQHF.

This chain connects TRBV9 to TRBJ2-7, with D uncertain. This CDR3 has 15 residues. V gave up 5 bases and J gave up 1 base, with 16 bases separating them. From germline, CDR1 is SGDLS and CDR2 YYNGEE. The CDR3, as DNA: TGTGCCAGCAGTAAATCGGCCGAGGCGTCCTACGAGCAGTACTTC. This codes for CASSKSAEASYEQYF. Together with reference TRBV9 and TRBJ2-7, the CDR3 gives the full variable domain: DSGVTQTPKHLITATGQRVTLRCSPRSGDLSVYWYQQSLDQGLQFLIQYYNGEERAKGNILERFSAQQFPDLHSELNLSSLELGDSALYFCASSKSAEASYEQYFGPGTRLTVT.

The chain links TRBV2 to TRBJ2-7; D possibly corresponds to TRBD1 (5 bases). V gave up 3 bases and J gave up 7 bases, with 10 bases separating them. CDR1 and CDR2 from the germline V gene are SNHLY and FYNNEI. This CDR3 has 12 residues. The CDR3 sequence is CASSDQGLEQYF. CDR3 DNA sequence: TGTGCCAGCAGTGATCAGGGTTTGGAGCAGTACTTC.

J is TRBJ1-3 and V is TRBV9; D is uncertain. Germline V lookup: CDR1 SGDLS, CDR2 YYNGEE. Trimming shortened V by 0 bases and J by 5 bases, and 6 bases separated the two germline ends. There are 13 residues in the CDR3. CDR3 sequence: CASSVGGRNTIYF. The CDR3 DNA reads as TGTGCCAGCAGCGTAGGTGGCAGAAACACCATATATTTT.

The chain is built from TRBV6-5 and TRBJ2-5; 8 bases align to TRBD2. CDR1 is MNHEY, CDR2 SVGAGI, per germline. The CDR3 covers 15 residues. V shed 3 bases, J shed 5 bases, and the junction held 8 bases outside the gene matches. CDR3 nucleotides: TGTGCCAGCAGTTATGGGACTAGATATAGGGAGACCCAGTACTTC. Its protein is CASSYGTRYRETQYF.

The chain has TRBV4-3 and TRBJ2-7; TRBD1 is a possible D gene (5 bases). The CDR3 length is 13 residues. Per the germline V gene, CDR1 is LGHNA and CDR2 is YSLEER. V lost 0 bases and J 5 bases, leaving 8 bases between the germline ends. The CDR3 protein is CASSQDGAHEQYF. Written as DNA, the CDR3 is TGCGCCAGCAGCCAAGATGGGGCGCACGAGCAGTACTTC.